This T cell receptor (beta chain) was identified in a study of blood T cell repertoires in COVID-19 (TCRdb year 2020). About the full investigation: The collaborator samples originated in the United States, Italy and Spain and spanned the acute and convalescent phases of COVID-19. Where HLA class I and class II types were available, the types were taken from metadata supplied by the sample provider, not from assay-based typing. Nearly every sample came with metadata listing a de-identified subject ID, COVID-19 status, age in years and sex. The prospective study material was composed of cDNA or gDNA derived from T cells, B-cell-depleted T cells, or PBMCs. Samples came from the ongoing ImmuneRACE study (first 160 participants) plus 1,254 subjects from 6 global collaborators. The repertoires were made available in a free public database intended to serve as a resource for research on the immune response to SARS-CoV-2. Subjects who had been exposed to COVID-19, were actively infected with it, or had recovered from it provided the deeply sampled blood TCRbeta repertoires that made up the dataset. General conclusions and limits of the study: How much clinical and demographic metadata was included differed by source and by participant, and the metadata was provided uncurated.

TCRbeta CDR3 regions were amplified from genomic DNA by means of the immunoSEQ Assay, a bias-controlled multiplex PCR. In the source study's methods: The number of nucleated cells in each sample was estimated from the amplification of reference gene primers within the assay. To quantify the absolute abundance of each unique TCRbeta CDR3 rearrangement, sequence reads were collapsed and filtered. For each sample, productive Simpson clonality was calculated as the square root of Simpson's diversity index across productive rearrangements. The table was pulled from immuneACCESS by TCRdb, which kept in-frame rearrangements only. Such tables lose some clones; where checked, under half of the loss comes from unresolved V genes, and the rest has no known cause. V and J calls and clone size are copied from that table; D and trimming were computed from the DNA. The sample table lists just under 80,000 clones, around four fifths of them with a count of one. Jointly, the top ten make up approximately 12% of the sample.

Concerning this clone: What antigen it recognizes has not been identified. No qualities accompany the bases; no much larger clone lies one base away.

V is trimmed back by 5 bases and J by 2 bases, and the junction contains 5 bases that no gene match accounts for. Its CDR3 holds 14 amino acids, cysteine through phenylalanine. Left in the record is the CDR3 DNA by itself, 42 bases read in frame from the first base. The germline V gene yields MDHEN for CDR1 and SYDVKM for CDR2. Collaborating institutions collected whole blood in K2EDTA tubes following their own protocols. For TCRbeta analysis, collaborators shipped samples as frozen whole blood, isolated PBMCs, or DNA extracted from either of those sample types. This clonotype originated in a human donor in a cohort sampled during active COVID-19. In this chain, TRBV28 is recombined with TRBJ1-1, with TRBD1 identical over 7 junction bases. Sequenced sample: peripheral blood. The CDR3 amino acid sequence is: CASSEGTANTEAFF. Here is the DNA: TGTGCCAGCAGTGAAGGGACAGCCAACACTGAAGCTTTCTTT.